This T cell receptor beta chain was observed in a study of blood T cell repertoires in COVID-19. Deletions cut 3 bases from V and 0 bases from J, with 15 bases between. This CDR3 has 17 residues. Germline-derived CDR1 and CDR2 are MNHNS and SASEGT. The table came from immunoSEQ multiplex PCR; TCRdb's copy has only in-frame clones and leaves some out. The table includes 300,000 to 400,000 clones, 90% detected once. Participants came from 24 US areas, aged roughly 18 to 89 years. No more than 2 weeks before study entry, exposed participants had met a case of COVID-19. The sample comprised PBMCs or T cells enriched from blood (not recorded which). The chain has TRBV6-1 and TRBJ1-5; D might be TRBD1 (5 bases). The TCR originated in a woman aged 25 to 39 who had been exposed to COVID-19. CDR3 DNA: TGTGCCAGCAGTGATCCAGACAGCTTGAATAGCAATCAGCCCCAGCATTTT. As protein: CASSDPDSLNSNQPQHF.